This paragraph covers one T cell receptor (beta chain) sequence. The antigen remains unidentified. This specimen comes from a study of cytomegalovirus exposure and HLA in healthy donors. Study observations and caveats: Associated with HLA alleles at 0.05 false discovery rate in a later analysis were 16,951 TCR beta sequences. A later analysis reportedly found fewer N-insertions in an Asian-associated ancestry cluster than the roughly 670-donor mean.

Germline CDR1 and CDR2: LNHNV and YYDKDF (reference sequence). The CDR3 is 15 residues long. The ends lost 5 bases at V and 8 bases at J; junction bases unmatched: 11. Amplification used 60 Vbeta primers and 13 Jbeta primers. Only in-frame clones appear in the TCRdb table, and some are missing; sequencing was by immunoSEQ multiplex PCR. The table records some 190,000 clones, around 85% of them present only once. Sequenced input: PBMCs. This TCR derives from a man in his late teens or twenties in good health and CMV-seronegative. This sequence joins TRBV15 and TRBJ2-1; 8 positions match TRBD2. This CDR3 is CATSPHAGGSDEQFF. The CDR3 DNA sequence: TGTGCCACCAGCCCCCACGCGGGGGGAAGCGATGAGCAGTTCTTC.